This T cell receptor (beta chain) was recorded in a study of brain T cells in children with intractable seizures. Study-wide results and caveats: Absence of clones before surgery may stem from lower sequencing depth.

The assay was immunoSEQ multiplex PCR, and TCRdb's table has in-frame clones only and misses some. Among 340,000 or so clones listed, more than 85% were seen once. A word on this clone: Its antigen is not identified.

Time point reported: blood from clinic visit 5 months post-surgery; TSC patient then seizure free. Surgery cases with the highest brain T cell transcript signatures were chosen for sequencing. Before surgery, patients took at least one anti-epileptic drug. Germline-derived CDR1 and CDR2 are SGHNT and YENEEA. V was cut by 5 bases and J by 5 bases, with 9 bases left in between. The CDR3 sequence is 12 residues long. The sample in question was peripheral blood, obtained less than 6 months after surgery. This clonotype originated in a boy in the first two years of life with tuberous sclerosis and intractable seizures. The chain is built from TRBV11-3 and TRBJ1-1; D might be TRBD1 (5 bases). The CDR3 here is CASSVGGTEAFF. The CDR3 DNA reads TGTGCCAGCAGCGTTGGGGGGACTGAAGCTTTCTTT.